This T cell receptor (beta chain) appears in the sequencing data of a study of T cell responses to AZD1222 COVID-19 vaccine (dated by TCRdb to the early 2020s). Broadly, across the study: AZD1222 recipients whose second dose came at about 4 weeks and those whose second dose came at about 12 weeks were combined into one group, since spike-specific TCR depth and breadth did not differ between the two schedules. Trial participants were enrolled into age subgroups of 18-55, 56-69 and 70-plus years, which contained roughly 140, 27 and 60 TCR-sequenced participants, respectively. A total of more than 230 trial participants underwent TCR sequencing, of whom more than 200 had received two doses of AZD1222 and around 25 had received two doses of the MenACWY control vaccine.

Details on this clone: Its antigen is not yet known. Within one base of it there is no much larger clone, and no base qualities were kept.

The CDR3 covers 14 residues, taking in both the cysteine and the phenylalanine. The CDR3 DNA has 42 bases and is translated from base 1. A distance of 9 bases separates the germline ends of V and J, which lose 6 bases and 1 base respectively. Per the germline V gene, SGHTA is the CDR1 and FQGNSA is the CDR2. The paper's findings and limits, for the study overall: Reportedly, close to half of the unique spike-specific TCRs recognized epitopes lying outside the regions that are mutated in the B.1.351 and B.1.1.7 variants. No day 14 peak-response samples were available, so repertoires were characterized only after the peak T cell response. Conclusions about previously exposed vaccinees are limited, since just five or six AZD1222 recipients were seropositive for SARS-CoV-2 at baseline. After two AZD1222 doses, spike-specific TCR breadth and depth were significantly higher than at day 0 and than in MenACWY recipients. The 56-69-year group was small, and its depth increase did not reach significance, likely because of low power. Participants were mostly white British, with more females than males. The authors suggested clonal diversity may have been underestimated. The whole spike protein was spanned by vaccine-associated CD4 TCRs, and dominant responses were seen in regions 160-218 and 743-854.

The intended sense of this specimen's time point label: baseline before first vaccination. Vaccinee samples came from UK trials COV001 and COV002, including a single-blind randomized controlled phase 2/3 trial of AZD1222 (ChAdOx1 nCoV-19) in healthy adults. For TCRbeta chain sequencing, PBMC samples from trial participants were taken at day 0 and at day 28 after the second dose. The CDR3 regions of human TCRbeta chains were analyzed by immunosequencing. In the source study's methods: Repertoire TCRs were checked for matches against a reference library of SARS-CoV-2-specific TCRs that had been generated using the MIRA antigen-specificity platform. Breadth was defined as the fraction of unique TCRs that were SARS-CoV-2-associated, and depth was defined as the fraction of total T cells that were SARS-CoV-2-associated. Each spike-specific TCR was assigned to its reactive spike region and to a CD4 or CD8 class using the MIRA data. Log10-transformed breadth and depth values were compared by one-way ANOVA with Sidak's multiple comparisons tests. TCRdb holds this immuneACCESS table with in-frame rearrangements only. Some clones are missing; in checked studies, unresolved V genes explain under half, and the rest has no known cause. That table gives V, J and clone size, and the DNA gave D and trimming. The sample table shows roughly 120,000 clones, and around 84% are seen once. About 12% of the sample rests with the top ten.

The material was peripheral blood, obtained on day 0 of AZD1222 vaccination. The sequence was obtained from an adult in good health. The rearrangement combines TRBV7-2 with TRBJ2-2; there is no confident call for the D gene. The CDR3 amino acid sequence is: CASSFGRNTGELFF. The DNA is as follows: TGTGCCAGCAGTTTCGGGCGGAACACCGGGGAGCTGTTTTTT.